This T cell receptor (beta chain) was profiled in a study of CD8+ T cells in alopecia areata (dated by TCRdb to between 2018 and 2020). In the study overall: The treated patients took part in an open-label pilot trial in which moderate-to-severe alopecia areata was treated with oral tofacitinib at 5 to 10 mg twice daily. Patients received tofacitinib for 6 to 18 months and were then followed off drug for 6 months to check for delayed response and recurrence. Disease severity in treated patients was measured with the SALT score, which quantifies the percentage of affected scalp surface area. High-throughput TCRbeta sequencing was used to examine T cell clonal expansion in alopecia areata in both the C3H/HeJ mouse model and human patients. Scalp tissue and sorted CD4+ and CD8+ peripheral blood T cells from patchy and totalis/universalis alopecia areata patients and from healthy controls were covered by human TCRbeta sequencing. Tofacitinib-treated patients had biopsies at baseline and at 4 and 24 weeks of treatment, with a later scalp biopsy in several patients. Clonality in the scalp was compared among normal scalp (n=4), patchy alopecia areata scalp (n=8), and alopecia totalis/universalis scalp (n=8). RNA was extracted with the PAXgene miRNA kit for fixed scalp, the miRNeasy kit for PBMCs, and the RNeasy kit for mouse skin. immunoSEQ multiplex PCR using 35 Vbeta forward primers and 13 Jbeta reverse primers was used to amplify TCRbeta CDR3 regions.

Library generation was performed with the immunoSEQ multiplex PCR assay. To provide template for TCR sequencing, every sample had RNA extracted and reverse transcribed into cDNA. First-strand cDNA was synthesized using SuperScript III with a 2:1 mix of oligo-dT and random hexamers. A synthetic immune receptor repertoire was used to measure amplification bias, and any remaining bias was corrected computationally. As for the authors' bioinformatics: Raw reads were preprocessed for error removal, and CDR3 was defined according to IMGT conventions as running from the conserved cysteine to phenylalanine. Clonality was calculated as 1 minus Shannon entropy normalized by log2 of the number of productive unique TCRs. Whether scalp clones were CD4 or CD8 was inferred by matching scalp TCRbeta sequences against CD4 and CD8 repertoires sorted from blood. TCRdb mirrors the immuneACCESS table, restricted to in-frame sequences. Some clones are absent from its copies; in checked studies, under half trace to an unresolved V gene, and the reason for the others is unknown. The V and J calls and clone size are taken from that table; D and trimming were inferred from the DNA. Counted in this sample were 150,000 to 200,000 clones; roughly 60% of them appeared once. Over 0.9% of the sample is taken by the ten largest.

A note on this clone: The specificity of this receptor is unknown. Base qualities are not at hand, and no much larger clone is one base apart. Other DNA sequences in this sample translate to the same CDR3.

The time point label, as the study defines it: roughly 24 weeks on oral tofacitinib. The treatment or condition label here, explained by the study, means: oral pan-JAK inhibitor, 5-10 mg twice daily. Peripheral blood and lesional scalp punch biopsies were obtained from patients with alopecia areata. After PBMCs were isolated by density centrifugation and stained for CD3, CD4 and CD8, a FACSAria was used to sort CD4+ and CD8+ T cells. The CDR3 numbers 14 residues from cysteine through phenylalanine. Only CDR3 DNA is held: 42 bases, read in frame from base 1. V lost 4 bases and J lost 4 bases, and the count of bases not matched to a germline gene is 2. The germline V gene encodes CDR1 SGDLS and CDR2 YYNGEE. Here is what the overall study found, with its caveats: TCR sequences shared between patients were less clear than in mice, possibly partly because of HLA diversity in the patient population. Because the treated cohort was small and included a single nonresponder, larger studies are needed to assess links between baseline CD8+ expansion and response. Scalp TCR repertoire analysis is complicated because resident alphabeta T cells in normal human skin are also sequenced, whereas mouse skin is dominated by gammadelta T cells. With tofacitinib, both scalp clonality and the number of expanded CD8+ clones among the top 100 scalp clones went down significantly. Many expanded lesional clones persisted in scalp and blood during tofacitinib treatment, which may partly explain relapse after stopping treatment. Higher clonality and more expanded CD8+ clones were observed in lesional scalp than in normal scalp, particularly in alopecia totalis/universalis, a finding suggestive of antigenic drive.

The sequences come from CD4+ T cells sorted from blood, collected at week 24, from a patient treated with tofacitinib. This sequence was found in a human donor with alopecia areata. The chain uses TRBV9 and TRBJ1-2, with 12 middle bases fitting TRBD1. The CDR3 here reads CASSPGQGAYGYTF. DNA sequence: TGTGCCAGCAGCCCGGGACAGGGGGCCTATGGCTACACCTTC.